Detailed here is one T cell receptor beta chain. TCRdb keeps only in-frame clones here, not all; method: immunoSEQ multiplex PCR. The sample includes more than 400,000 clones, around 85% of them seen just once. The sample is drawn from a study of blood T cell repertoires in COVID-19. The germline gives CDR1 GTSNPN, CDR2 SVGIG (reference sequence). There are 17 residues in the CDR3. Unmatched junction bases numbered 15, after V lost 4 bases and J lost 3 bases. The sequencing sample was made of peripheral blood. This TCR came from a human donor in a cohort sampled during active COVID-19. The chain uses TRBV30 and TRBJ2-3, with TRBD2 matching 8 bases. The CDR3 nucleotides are TGTGCCTGGACGAAGGGGATAGCGGGAACGGCGACAGATACGCAGTATTTT. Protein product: CAWTKGIAGTATDTQYF.